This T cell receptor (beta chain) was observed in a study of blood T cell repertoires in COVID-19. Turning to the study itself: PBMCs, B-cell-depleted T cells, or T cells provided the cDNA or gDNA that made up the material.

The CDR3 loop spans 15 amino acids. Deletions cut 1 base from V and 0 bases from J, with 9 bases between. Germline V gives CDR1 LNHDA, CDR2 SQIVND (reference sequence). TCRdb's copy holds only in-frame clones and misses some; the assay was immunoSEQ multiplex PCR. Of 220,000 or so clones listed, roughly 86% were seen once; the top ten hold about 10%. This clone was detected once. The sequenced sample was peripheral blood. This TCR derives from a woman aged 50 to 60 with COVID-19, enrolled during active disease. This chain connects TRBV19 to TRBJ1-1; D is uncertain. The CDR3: CASSIAEGLNTEAFF. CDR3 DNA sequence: TGTGCCAGTAGTATAGCCGAGGGATTGAACACTGAAGCTTTCTTT.